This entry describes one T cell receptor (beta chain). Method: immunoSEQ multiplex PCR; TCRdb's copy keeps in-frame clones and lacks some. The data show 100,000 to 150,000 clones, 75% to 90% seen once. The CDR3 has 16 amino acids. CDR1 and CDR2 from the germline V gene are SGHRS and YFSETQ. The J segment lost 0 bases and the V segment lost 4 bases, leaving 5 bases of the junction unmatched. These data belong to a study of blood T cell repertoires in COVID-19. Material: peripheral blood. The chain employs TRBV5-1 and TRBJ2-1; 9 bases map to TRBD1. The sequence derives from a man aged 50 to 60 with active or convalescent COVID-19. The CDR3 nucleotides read TGCGCCAGCAGCCCTGGGACAGGGAGCTCCTACAATGAGCAGTTCTTC. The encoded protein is CASSPGTGSSYNEQFF. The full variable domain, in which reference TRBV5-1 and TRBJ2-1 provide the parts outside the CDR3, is KAGVTQTPRYLIKTRGQQVTLSCSPISGHRSVSWYQQTPGQGLQFLFEYFSETQRNKGNFPGRFSGRQFSNSRSEMNVSTLELGDSALYLCASSPGTGSSYNEQFFGPGTRLTVL.